A single sample gave rise to the 17 T cell receptor beta chains below, sequenced in a study of Ad26.COV2.S vaccination and SARS-CoV-2 variants (dated by TCRdb to 2020 to 2023). The sample's treatment or condition label is to be understood as: roughly 18 received Ad26.COV2.S at low or high dose, single or two shots; about 5 received placebo; per-sample allocation not given. Repertoires of vaccine and placebo recipients were sequenced from samples taken on day 63 after the first injection. Libraries came from the immunoSEQ multiplex PCR assay. What TCRdb holds here is the immuneACCESS table cut down to in-frame rearrangements. Part of the clones is not present; checked against another copy, under half of the missing clones reflect an unresolved V gene, and the others are unexplained. Within this sample are about 320,000 clones, with 86% of them counted one time only. The ten largest clones capture more than 1.5% of the sample.

This specimen was peripheral blood, taken in a trial of Ad26.COV2.S vaccine versus placebo. The source of these receptors is a person aged 18-60 years who received the Ad26.COV2.S COVID-19 vaccine or a placebo.

V and J are TRBV11-3 and TRBJ2-5; 8 bases align to TRBD2. The V and J ends lost 5 bases and 4 bases, in that order; junction bases with no gene match: 9. This CDR3 has 15 amino acids. Per germline, CDR1 SGHNT and CDR2 YENEEA. The CDR3 reads CASSPGLGGGETQYF. The CDR3, as DNA: TGTGCCAGCAGCCCGGGACTAGGGGGAGGAGAGACCCAGTACTTC.

The chain has TRBV19 and TRBJ2-3; D is tentatively TRBD1 or TRBD2 (6 bases each). The ends were cut back, 6 bases at V and 6 bases at J, with 16 bases in the middle. Germline CDR1 is LNHDA and CDR2 is SQIVND (reference sequence). The CDR3 has 14 amino acids. The CDR3 reads CASSHREVGDTQYF. In DNA form, the CDR3 reads TGTGCCAGTAGCCACAGGGAGGTGGGTGATACGCAGTATTTT.

This chain connects TRBV5-6 to TRBJ2-7, with TRBD1 matching over 8 bases. This CDR3 has 15 amino acids. CDR1 is SGHDT and CDR2 is YYEEEE in the germline V gene. The V gene end was trimmed by 4 bases and the J gene end by 6 bases; junction bases not matched to a gene: 12. CDR3 residues: CASSPGARGPLEQYF. The CDR3 coding sequence is TGTGCCAGCAGCCCCGGGGCCAGGGGGCCCCTCGAGCAGTACTTC.

This chain connects TRBV7-9 to TRBJ1-3; 10 nucleotides match TRBD1. In germline, CDR1 is SEHNR, CDR2 FQNEAQ (reference sequence). CDR3 length: 18 amino acids. The V segment lost 5 bases and the J segment 4 bases; nucleotides outside the gene matches: 14. CDR3 residues: CASSGDRGRESEGNTIYF. The CDR3 coding sequence is TGTGCCAGCAGCGGAGACAGGGGGCGCGAGTCTGAAGGAAACACCATATATTTT.

The rearrangement uses TRBV6-2 or TRBV6-3 and TRBJ1-1, with D uncertain. CDR1 is MNHEY and CDR2 is SVGEGT in the germline V gene. V lost 0 bases and J lost 7, with 12 bases in between. The CDR3 totals 14 residues. The CDR3 loop is CASSYSRQAFEAFF. The CDR3 coding sequence is TGTGCCAGCAGTTACTCGAGGCAGGCGTTTGAAGCTTTCTTT.

The rearrangement uses TRBV15 and TRBJ1-2, with D unclear. Germline lookup yields CDR1 LNHNV and CDR2 YYDKDF (reference sequence). V lost 0 bases and J 0 bases, leaving 8 bases between the germline ends. This CDR3 spans 15 amino acids. In nucleotides, the CDR3 is TGTGCCACCAGCAGAGACAGGACGACTAACTATGGCTACACCTTC. Translation gives CATSRDRTTNYGYTF.

V is TRBV7-9 and J is TRBJ1-1, with 8 bases matching TRBD1. J gave up 0 bases and V 4 bases, and 4 bases lay outside the gene matches. In germline, CDR1 is SEHNR, CDR2 FQNEAQ (reference sequence). This CDR3 comprises 15 residues. CDR3 sequence reads: CASSSPGQVNTEAFF. CDR3 coding DNA: TGTGCCAGCAGCTCCCCGGGACAGGTGAACACTGAAGCTTTCTTT.

This clone came up a few times. This chain joins TRBV7-9 and TRBJ2-2; D not certain. V lost 3 bases and J 6 bases, leaving 8 bases between the germline ends. The CDR3 runs to 13 residues. The germline V gene encodes CDR1 SEHNR and CDR2 FQNEAQ (reference sequence). This CDR3 reads CASSFRSAGELFF. As DNA, the CDR3 is TGTGCCAGCAGCTTTAGGTCCGCCGGGGAGCTGTTTTTT.

This chain joins TRBV6-2 or TRBV6-3 and TRBJ2-7; 14 nucleotides agree with TRBD2. With V trimmed by 2 bases and J by 3 bases, 6 bases remained unmatched. CDR1 MNHEY and CDR2 SVGEGT come from the germline V gene. This CDR3 has 17 residues. In nucleotides, the CDR3 is TGTGCCAGCAGTTACCCGCTAGGACTAGCGGGGGGCTACGAGCAGTACTTC. Amino acids: CASSYPLGLAGGYEQYF.

This chain uses TRBV21-1 with TRBJ2-3; the table's D call TRBD1 went unverified against the DNA. TRBV21-1 is marked as a pseudogene. CDR3 length: 17 amino acids. Written as DNA, the CDR3 is TGTGCCAGCAGCAAAGGACTCCACCCGACAGACCGGGATACGCAGTATTTT. Its protein is CASSKGLHPTDRDTQYF.

The chain carries TRBV5-1 and TRBJ2-6; maybe TRBD2 (5 bases). Germline V gene lookup returns CDR1 SGHRS and CDR2 YFSETQ. Trimming took 0 bases from V and 2 from J, leaving 9 bases between them. CDR3 length: 16 residues. The chain's CDR3 is CASSLVVGTGANVLTF. DNA for the CDR3: TGCGCCAGCAGCTTGGTGGTCGGGACTGGGGCCAACGTCCTGACTTTC.

The chain combines TRBV6-5 with TRBJ2-7, with D possibly matching TRBD2 (6 bases). V was trimmed by 5 bases and J by 0 bases, leaving 11 bases between them. Germline V gene sequence: CDR1 MNHEY, CDR2 SVGAGI. The CDR3 has 14 residues. The CDR3 nucleotides are TGTGCCAGCAGTCGAACGGAGGGCTCCTACGAGCAGTACTTC. Translated, it gives CASSRTEGSYEQYF.

The chain combines TRBV12-5 with TRBJ2-2, with 7 bases matching TRBD1. The V and J ends lost 2 bases and 6 bases, in that order; junction bases with no gene match: 9. CDR1 and CDR2 (germline): LGHNT, FRNRAP. The CDR3 contains 16 residues. This CDR3 reads CASGLTTGIGSGELFF. In DNA form, the CDR3 reads TGTGCTAGTGGTTTGACGACAGGGATAGGGTCCGGGGAGCTGTTTTTT.

This chain links TRBV20-1 with TRBJ1-1; D unclear. CDR3 length: 13 residues. Trimming stripped 3 bases from V and 1 base from J, with 9 bases between. CDR1 DFQATT and CDR2 SNEGSKA come from the germline V gene (reference sequence). The CDR3 DNA follows: TGCAGTGCTAGTTATCAAAAGAACACTGAAGCTTTCTTT. As protein: CSASYQKNTEAFF.

A single count supports this clone. This specimen includes other DNA sequences encoding the same CDR3. The chain uses TRBV5-1 and TRBJ1-1, with unresolved D. V shed 0 bases and J shed 1 base, with 4 bases lying between them. The CDR3 consists of 13 residues. Germline V CDR1 and CDR2: SGHRS, YFSETQ. This chain's CDR3 is CASSLGENTEAFF. The CDR3, as DNA: TGCGCCAGCAGCTTGGGAGAGAACACTGAAGCTTTCTTT.

The gene calls are TRBV6-6 and TRBJ2-7; D is unclear. The CDR3 is 14 amino acids. Germline CDR1 is MNHNY and CDR2 is SVGAGI (reference sequence). Between the trimmed V and J ends, which lost 7 bases and 1 base, there was a span of 14 bases. The CDR3 protein is CASNKPADSYEQYF. The CDR3 DNA follows: TGTGCCAGCAACAAACCGGCGGATTCCTACGAGCAGTACTTC.

The rearrangement joins TRBV14 to TRBJ2-5; the match to TRBD2 covers 10 bases. Germline loops: CDR1 SGHDN, CDR2 FVKESK. This CDR3 comprises 13 residues. Unmatched junction bases numbered 5, after V lost 2 bases and J lost 11 bases. CDR3 coding DNA: TGTGCCAGCAGCCAAAGGGGACTAGCGAATCAGTACTTC. It is translated as CASSQRGLANQYF.